This paragraph reports one T cell receptor beta chain. Produced via immunoSEQ multiplex PCR; TCRdb's table is partial and in-frame only. The sample records hundreds of thousands of clones, 65% to 90% being singletons. The sample is drawn from a study of blood T cell repertoires in COVID-19. CDR3 length equals 14 residues. Germline CDR1 reads LNHDA; CDR2 reads SQIVND (reference sequence). With V trimmed by 5 bases and J by 5 bases, 8 bases remained unmatched. This TCR came from a man aged 25 to 40 who had recovered from COVID-19. The sample consisted of PBMCs or T cells enriched from blood (not recorded which). The chain links TRBV19 to TRBJ2-7, with 8 bases aligning to TRBD1. CDR3: CASSPRDRTHEQYF. CDR3 DNA: TGTGCCAGTAGTCCGAGGGACAGGACCCACGAGCAGTACTTC.